What follows is one T cell receptor beta chain and its context. Its antigen is currently unknown. The data were obtained in a study of cytomegalovirus exposure and HLA in healthy donors. The wider study: Assignment to the Caucasian-associated ancestry cluster applied to more than 75% of the approximately 420 genotyped donors.

60 Vbeta and 13 Jbeta primers were used in PCR. TCRdb's table, derived via immunoSEQ multiplex PCR, lists solely in-frame clones and lacks some. Altogether 100,000 to 150,000 clones are present, 70% to 85% being singletons, with the ten largest covering under 3.5%. The germline V gene has CDR1 SGHRS and CDR2 YFSETQ. The V end lost 4 bases, the J end lost 5 bases, and 14 bases lay between the germline ends. The CDR3 length is 14 residues. Whole-study results and caveats: The authors confirmed in vitro that a few CMV-associated chains were specific for CMV antigens.

The chain is built from TRBV5-1 and TRBJ2-3; D might be TRBD2 (6 bases). This clonotype was obtained from a man in his fifties or sixties in good health and CMV-seronegative. Source material: PBMCs. The CDR3 sequence: CASSQDTGVDTQYF. CDR3 DNA sequence: TGCGCCAGCAGCCAGGACACGGGAGTAGATACGCAGTATTTT.